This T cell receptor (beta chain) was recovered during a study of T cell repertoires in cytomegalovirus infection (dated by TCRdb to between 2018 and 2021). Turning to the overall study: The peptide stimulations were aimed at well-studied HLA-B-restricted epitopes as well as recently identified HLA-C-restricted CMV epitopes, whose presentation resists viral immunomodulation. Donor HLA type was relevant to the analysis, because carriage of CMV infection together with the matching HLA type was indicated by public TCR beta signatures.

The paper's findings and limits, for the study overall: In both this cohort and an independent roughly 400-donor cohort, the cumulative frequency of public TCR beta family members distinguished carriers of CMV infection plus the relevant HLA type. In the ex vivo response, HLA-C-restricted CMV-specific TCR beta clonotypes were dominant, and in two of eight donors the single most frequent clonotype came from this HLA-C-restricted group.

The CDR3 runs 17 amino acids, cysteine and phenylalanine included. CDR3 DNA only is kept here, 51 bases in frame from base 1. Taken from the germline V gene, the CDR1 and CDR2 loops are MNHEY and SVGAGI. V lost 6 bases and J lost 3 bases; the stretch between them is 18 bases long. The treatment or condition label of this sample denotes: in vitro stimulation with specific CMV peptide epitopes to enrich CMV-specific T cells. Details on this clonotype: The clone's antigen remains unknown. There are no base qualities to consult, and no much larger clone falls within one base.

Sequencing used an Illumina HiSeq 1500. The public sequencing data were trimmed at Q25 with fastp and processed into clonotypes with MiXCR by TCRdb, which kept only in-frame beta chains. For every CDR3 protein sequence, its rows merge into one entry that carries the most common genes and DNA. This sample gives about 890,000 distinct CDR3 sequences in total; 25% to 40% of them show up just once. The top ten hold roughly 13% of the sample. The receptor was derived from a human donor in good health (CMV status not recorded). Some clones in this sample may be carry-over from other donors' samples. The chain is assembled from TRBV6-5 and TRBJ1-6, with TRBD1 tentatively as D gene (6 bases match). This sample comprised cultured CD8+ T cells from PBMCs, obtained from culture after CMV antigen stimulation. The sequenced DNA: TGTGCCAGCAGAGCTGGGTTGCGGGACAACTATAATTCACCCCTCCACTTT. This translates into CASRAGLRDNYNSPLHF.